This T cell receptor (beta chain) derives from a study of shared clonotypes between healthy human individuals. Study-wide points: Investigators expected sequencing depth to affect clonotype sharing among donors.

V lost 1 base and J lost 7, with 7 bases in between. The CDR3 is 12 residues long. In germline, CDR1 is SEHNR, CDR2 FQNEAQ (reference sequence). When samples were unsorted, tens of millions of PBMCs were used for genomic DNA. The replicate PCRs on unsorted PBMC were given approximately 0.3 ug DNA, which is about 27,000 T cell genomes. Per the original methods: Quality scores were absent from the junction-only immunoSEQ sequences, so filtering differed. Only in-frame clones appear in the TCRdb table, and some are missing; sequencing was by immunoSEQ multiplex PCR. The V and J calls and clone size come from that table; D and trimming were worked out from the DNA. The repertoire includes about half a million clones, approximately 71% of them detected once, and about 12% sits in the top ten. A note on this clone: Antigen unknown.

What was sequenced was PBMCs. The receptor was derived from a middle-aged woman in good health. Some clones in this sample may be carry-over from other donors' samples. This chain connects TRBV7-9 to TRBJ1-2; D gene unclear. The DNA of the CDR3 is TGTGCCAGCAGCTTAGTAGCTGGTGGCTACACCTTC. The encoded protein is CASSLVAGGYTF.